This TCR beta chain was recorded in a study of cytomegalovirus exposure and HLA in healthy donors (dated by TCRdb to about 2017). For the wider study: An earlier analysis of under 600 of the donors reported approximately 290 Gb of sequence data and 117 million unique TCR beta sequences from some 180 million T cells. An early release covering roughly 600 HLA-typed donors comprised roughly 300 gigabases of sequencing data and tens of millions of unique TCR sequences. Of the approximately 370 genotyped donors, 70% to 90% were placed in the genetic ancestry cluster associated with self-reported Caucasian donors. The study aimed to test whether signatures of past pathogen exposure could be identified by cataloging public T cell receptors. The study used immunosequencing to profile the T cell repertoires of hundreds of subjects and linked those repertoires to cytomegalovirus serostatus. Along with the roughly 670-subject first cohort, a separate validation cohort of about 110 different subjects was used. To predict cytomegalovirus infection status, the study combined high-throughput TCR immunosequencing, statistical association of individual TCRs with disease status, and machine learning. A later analysis re-examined previously published TCR beta repertoires from about 670 donors and added high-resolution HLA genotyping to investigate patterns of TCR occurrence. Rather than drawing on any new phenotypic data, the later analysis identified candidate immune exposures from TCR beta sequences and the way those sequences occurred across donors. To decide whether each TCR beta V gene segment behaved as functional or pseudogenic, an earlier analysis of 587 of the donors relied on high-throughput TCR beta sequencing. Donor age, sex, ethnicity and CMV serostatus were compiled alongside the repertoire data. A later genetic analysis took genome-wide SNP genotypes for about 60% of the roughly 670 donors and used that subset as a discovery cohort. All discovery cohort repertoires had been generated on a single sequencing platform. HLA typing included class I and class II loci at four-digit resolution. The number of donors typed differed by locus, with 629-630 for A, B, C, DRB1 and DQB1, 522 for DQA1, 600 to 610 for DPA1, and some 440 for DPB1. Several DR-DQ haplotypes were handled as single units for association and clustering, since linkage in the cohort was strong. Across under 500 genotyped donors of the cohort, an average of approximately 240,000 unique TCR beta nucleotide sequences per donor were sequenced, and 15% to 20% of those sequences were non-productive. Points the paper makes about the study in general: In a later analysis, most CMV-associated TCR beta chains were found to appear HLA-restricted, with HLA associations seemingly driven largely by CMV exposure. In a later genetic analysis, a missense DCLRE1C variant was associated with V-gene and J-gene trimming of TCR beta chains, and the association was replicated in an independent cohort. Because HLA typing was unavailable for some donors at each locus, only the typed subset was used in association tests. Because counts were too low, roughly 17 rarely observed V segments, including chromosome 9 orphons, were left out of the earlier analysis of approximately 580 of the donors. A total of 150 or so TCR beta chains were listed by the study as associated with cytomegalovirus. Only TCR beta chains were sequenced in this cohort, and the absence of alpha or paired-chain data limited detectable features. At a false discovery rate of 0.05, a later analysis linked some 18,000 TCR beta sequences to specific HLA alleles. Some IMGT-functional V segments, including TRBV6-2 and TRBV6-3, could not be distinguished by the 87-base-pair reads and were therefore excluded. The authors suggested that the approach could potentially be generalized to other disease states and immunological phenotypes. The classifier was reported to diagnose cytomegalovirus status with high specificity and sensitivity in both the original and validation cohorts. In a later analysis, HLA-associated TCR beta chains showed more clonal expansion and lower generation probabilities than non-associated chains that were equally common. Most TCR sequences were observed very rarely across donors, whereas some public TCRs were present in many individuals. Compared with the roughly 670-donor mean, donors in an Asian-associated ancestry cluster had fewer N-insertions in productive TCRs, according to a later genetic analysis. The sequencing pipeline was judged likely to have produced a cluster of highly shared sequence variants as a technical artifact. When HLA alleles, especially DR and DQ, strongly co-occurred, TCR associations were difficult to assign to individual alleles. A few of the identified cytomegalovirus-associated TCR beta chains were confirmed in vitro to be specific for cytomegalovirus antigens. In a later analysis, several top co-occurrence clusters were reported to appear linked to parvovirus B19, influenza, CMV and Epstein-Barr virus. Correlated functional status among segregating V segments might reflect linkage disequilibrium, but an unknown experimental factor could not be ruled out. The presence/absence analyses assumed that sequencing depth was roughly uniform across donors, and that assumption may not be true. In a later analysis, TCR association rates were found to vary across HLA loci, with the most associated TCRs seen for DRB1 alleles and the fewest for HLA-C alleles. Immune exposure information for the cohort was limited to CMV serostatus. A further reported finding was that TCR beta sequences accurately predicted the HLA-A and HLA-B alleles for most subjects in the first cohort. Broadly in line with IMGT annotations, most TCR beta V segments showed up in productive rearrangements about 87% or about 30% of the time in an earlier analysis of around 550 of the donors.

The germline V gene supplies CDR1 MGHRA and CDR2 YSYEKL. The CDR3 starts with the cysteine, ends with the phenylalanine, and has 16 residues. CDR3 DNA only is kept here, 48 bases in frame from base 1. V is clipped by 0 bases and J by 4 bases, and the sequence between their germline boundaries is 15 bases long. Library method: the immunoSEQ multiplex PCR assay. The multiplex PCR relied on a mix of 60 forward primers for TCR Vbeta segments and 13 reverse primers for TCR Jbeta segments. The CDR3 region of rearranged TCR beta genes was amplified from genomic DNA by a multiplex PCR assay. The amplified TCR beta libraries were sequenced on the Illumina HiSeq System as 87-base-pair reads. As for how the authors treated the data: A later analysis tallied some 79 million unique TCR beta chains across the 610 or so repertoires, and around 12 million of those chains were shared by two or more donors. To remove PCR and sequencing errors, raw reads were error-corrected and collapsed into unique sequences using a nearest-neighbor algorithm that merged closely related sequences. Alignment of CDR3 sequences to IMGT reference sequences was used to assign V, D and J gene segments. For a sequence to be retained, at least a six-nucleotide match to both a V gene segment and a J gene segment was required. A rearrangement counted as productive if the CDR3 had no stop codons and remained in frame with V and J, and every other rearrangement counted as non-productive. CDR3 was defined according to IMGT convention as the region running from the second conserved V-encoded cysteine to the conserved J-encoded phenylalanine. The earlier analysis of a few hundred of the donors excluded any sequence lacking an unambiguous match to a single V gene segment. An earlier analysis of 587 of the donors classified V segments as functional when productive rearrangements were above 56.7% and as segregating when the standard deviation between donors was above 5%. A statistical classification framework was built to diagnose cytomegalovirus status from the catalog of TCR beta chain sequences. V and J gene assignment, in a later analysis, came from comparing TCR nucleotide sequences with IMGT/GENE-DB human TR gene sequences. In a later analysis, CDR3 sequences and most-parsimonious VDJ recombination scenarios were assigned using the TCRdist pipeline. A later analysis defined each TCR beta chain by its CDR3 amino acid sequence plus V-gene family, and excluded reads lacking a unique V-gene family. To address suspected cross-contamination and a sequencing artifact, a later analysis removed approximately 590 highly shared, low-generation-probability nucleotide sequences. A later analysis calculated a clonal expansion index for each public chain from normalized within-repertoire ranks of inferred template counts. In a later analysis, generation probabilities were computed using a VDJ recombination model fitted to out-of-frame rearrangements, and the results were checked against IGoR. Hypergeometric tests were used in a later analysis to score TCR-TCR, TCR-HLA and TCR-CMV co-occurrence, with a repertoire-size bias correction applied to the TCR pairs. To estimate false discovery rates, a later analysis permuted the HLA or CMV assignments 20 times. In a later analysis, co-occurring TCRs were grouped with DBSCAN, and TCRdist sequence similarity was added when clustering was performed within HLA-allele-positive subsets. Repertoires with fewer than 30,000 or more than 120,000 public chains were left out of co-occurrence clustering, as were a handful of repertoires with anomalous nucleotide sharing. TCRdb limited this immuneACCESS table to in-frame rearrangements with V and J called. A share of clones is missing; checked studies link under half to unresolved V genes, and the rest is unexplained. V, J and clone size were drawn from that table, and D and trimming were deduced from the DNA. The sample table contains tens of thousands of clones; only one count was recorded for 81% of them. About 2.5% of the sample lies in the top ten.

As for this clone: No cognate antigen has been identified for it. No base quality values were provided; no much bigger clone lies one nucleotide off.

The cohort consisted of 600 to 750 healthy bone marrow donors. At the time of sampling, every cohort member was nominally healthy, though immune exposures that went unrecorded were likely present. The donor tested CMV seronegative and was one of the 352 seronegative cohort members. A peripheral blood sample was provided by each donor, and peripheral blood mononuclear cells were used for TCR beta sequencing. The Qiagen DNeasy Blood Extraction Kit was used to extract genomic DNA from the blood cell samples. Rearrangement joined TRBV4-1 to TRBJ1-2; no D segment can be confidently identified. Specimen: PBMCs. The receptor was derived from a man in his forties or fifties in good health and CMV-seronegative. The base sequence is TGCGCCAGCAGCCAAGATGGCGCAGGTGACCTCTATGGCTACACCTTC. The translation is CASSQDGAGDLYGYTF.